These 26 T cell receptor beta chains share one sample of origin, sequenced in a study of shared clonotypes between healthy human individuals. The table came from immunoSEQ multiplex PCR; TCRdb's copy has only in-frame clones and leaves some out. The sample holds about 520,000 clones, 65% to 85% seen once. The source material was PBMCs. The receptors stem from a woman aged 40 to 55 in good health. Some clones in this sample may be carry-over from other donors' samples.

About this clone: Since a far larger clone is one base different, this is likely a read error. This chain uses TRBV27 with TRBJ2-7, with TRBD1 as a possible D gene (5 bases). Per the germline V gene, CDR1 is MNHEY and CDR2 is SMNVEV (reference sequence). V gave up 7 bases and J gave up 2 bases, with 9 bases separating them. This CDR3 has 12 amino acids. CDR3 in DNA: TGTGCCAGCATAGGGGCCACCTACGAGCAGTACTTC. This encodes CASIGATYEQYF.

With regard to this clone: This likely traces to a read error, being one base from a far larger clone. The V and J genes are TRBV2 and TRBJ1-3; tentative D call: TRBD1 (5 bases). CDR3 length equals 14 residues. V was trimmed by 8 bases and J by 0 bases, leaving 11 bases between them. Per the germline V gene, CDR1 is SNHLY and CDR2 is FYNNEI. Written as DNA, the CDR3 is TGTGCCAGCGGCTCCGACAGCTCTGGAAACACCATATATTTT. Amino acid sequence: CASGSDSSGNTIYF.

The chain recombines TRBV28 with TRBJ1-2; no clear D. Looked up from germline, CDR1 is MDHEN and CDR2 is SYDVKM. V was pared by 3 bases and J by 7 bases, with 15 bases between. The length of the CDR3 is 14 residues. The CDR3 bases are TGTGCCAGCAGTTTCTCCGGCCCAGGCATTGGCTACACCTTC. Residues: CASSFSGPGIGYTF.

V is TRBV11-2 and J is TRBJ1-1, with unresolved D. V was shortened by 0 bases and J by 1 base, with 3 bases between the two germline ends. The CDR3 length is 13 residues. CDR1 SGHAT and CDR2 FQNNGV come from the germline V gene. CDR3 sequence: CASSLDGNTEAFF. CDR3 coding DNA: TGTGCCAGCAGCTTAGATGGGAACACTGAAGCTTTCTTT.

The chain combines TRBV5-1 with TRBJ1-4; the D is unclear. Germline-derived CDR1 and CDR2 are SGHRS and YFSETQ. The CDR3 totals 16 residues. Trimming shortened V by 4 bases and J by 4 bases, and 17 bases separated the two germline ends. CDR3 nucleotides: TGCGCCAGCAGCCCACTGACGGCAGAGAGTAATGAAAAACTGTTTTTT. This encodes CASSPLTAESNEKLFF.

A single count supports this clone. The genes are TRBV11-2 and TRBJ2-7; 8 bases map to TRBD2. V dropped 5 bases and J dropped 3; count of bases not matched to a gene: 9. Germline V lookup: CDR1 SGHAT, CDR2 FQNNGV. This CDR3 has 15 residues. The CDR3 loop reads CASSPPGTRSYEQYF. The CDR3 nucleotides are TGTGCCAGCAGCCCACCCGGGACTAGGAGCTACGAGCAGTACTTC. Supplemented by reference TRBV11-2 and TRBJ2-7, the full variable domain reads EAGVAQSPRYKIIEKRQSVAFWCNPISGHATLYWYQQILGQGPKLLIQFQNNGVVDDSQLPKDRFSAERLKGVDSTLKIQPAKLEDSAVYLCASSPPGTRSYEQYFGPGTRLTVT.

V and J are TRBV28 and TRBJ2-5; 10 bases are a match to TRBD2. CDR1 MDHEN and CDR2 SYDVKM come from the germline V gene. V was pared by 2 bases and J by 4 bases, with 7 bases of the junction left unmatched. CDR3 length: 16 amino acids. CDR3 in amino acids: CASSLTTSGKRETQYF. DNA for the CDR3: TGTGCCAGCAGTTTAACAACTAGCGGGAAGAGAGAGACCCAGTACTTC.

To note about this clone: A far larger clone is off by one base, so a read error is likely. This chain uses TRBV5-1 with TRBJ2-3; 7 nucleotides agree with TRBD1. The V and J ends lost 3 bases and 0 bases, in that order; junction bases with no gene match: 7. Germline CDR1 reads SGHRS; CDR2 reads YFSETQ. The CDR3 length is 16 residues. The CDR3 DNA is TGCGCCAGCAGCTCGGGACCAGGGGGTAGCACAGATACGCAGTATTTT. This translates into CASSSGPGGSTDTQYF.

CDR3 coding DNA: TGTGCCAGCAGTTATGGGCAGGGGTTAGAGACAGCTTTCTTT. This translates into CASSYGQGLETAFF. V usage is TRBV6-5 and J usage is TRBJ1-1, with a weak D call TRBD1 (6 bases). This CDR3 spans 14 amino acids. Per germline, CDR1 MNHEY and CDR2 SVGAGI. V lost 3 bases, J lost 10 bases, and 18 bases lay in between.

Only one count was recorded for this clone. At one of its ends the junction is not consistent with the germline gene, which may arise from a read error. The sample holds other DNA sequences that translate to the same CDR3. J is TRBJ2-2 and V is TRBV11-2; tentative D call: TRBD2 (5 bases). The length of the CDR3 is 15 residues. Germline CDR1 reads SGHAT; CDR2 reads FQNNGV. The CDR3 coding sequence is TGCGCCAGCGCCCCGATGGGAGCGAACACCGGGGAGCTGTTTTTT. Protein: CASAPMGANTGELFF.

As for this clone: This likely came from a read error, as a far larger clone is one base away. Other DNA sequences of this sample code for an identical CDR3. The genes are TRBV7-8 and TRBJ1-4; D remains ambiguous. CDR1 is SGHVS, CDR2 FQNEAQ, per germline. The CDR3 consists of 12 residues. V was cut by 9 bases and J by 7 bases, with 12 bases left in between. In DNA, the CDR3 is TGTGCCAGTAGCCTACTCGGTGAAAAACTGTTTTTT. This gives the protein CASSLLGEKLFF.

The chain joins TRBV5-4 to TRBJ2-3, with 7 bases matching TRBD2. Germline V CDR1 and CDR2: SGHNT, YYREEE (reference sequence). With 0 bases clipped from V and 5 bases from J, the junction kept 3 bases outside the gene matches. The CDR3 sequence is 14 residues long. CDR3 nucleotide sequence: TGTGCCAGCAGCTTGGTCGCGGGAGAAGATACGCAGTATTTT. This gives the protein CASSLVAGEDTQYF.

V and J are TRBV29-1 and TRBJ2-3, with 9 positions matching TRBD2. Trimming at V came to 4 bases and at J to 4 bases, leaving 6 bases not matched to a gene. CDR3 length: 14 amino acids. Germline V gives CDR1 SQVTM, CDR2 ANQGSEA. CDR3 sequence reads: CSVGSGRSADTQYF. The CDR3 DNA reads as TGCAGCGTTGGTAGCGGGAGATCCGCAGATACGCAGTATTTT.

This CDR3 reads CASSLATGGGQPQHF. The CDR3 DNA follows: TGTGCCAGCAGCTTGGCGACCGGGGGTGGTCAGCCCCAGCATTTT. The rearrangement joins TRBV5-5 to TRBJ1-5; tentative D call: TRBD1 (5 bases). The CDR3 loop spans 15 amino acids. CDR1 and CDR2 from the germline V gene are SGHKS and YYEKEE (reference sequence). V shed 0 bases and J shed 6 bases, with 13 bases lying between them.

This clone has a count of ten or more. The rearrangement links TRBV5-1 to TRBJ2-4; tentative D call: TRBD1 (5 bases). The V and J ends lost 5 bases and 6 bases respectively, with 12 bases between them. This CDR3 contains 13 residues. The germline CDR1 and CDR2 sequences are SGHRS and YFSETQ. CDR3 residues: CASRPDQGNIQYF. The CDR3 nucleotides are TGCGCCAGCAGACCGGACCAGGGAAACATTCAGTACTTC.

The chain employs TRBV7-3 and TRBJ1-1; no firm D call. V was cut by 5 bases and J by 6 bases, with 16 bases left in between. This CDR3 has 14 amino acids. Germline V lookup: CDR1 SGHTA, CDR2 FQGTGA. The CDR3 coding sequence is TGTGCCAGCAGCCGCAGAGTCGGCTTGTCTGAAGCTTTCTTT. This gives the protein CASSRRVGLSEAFF.

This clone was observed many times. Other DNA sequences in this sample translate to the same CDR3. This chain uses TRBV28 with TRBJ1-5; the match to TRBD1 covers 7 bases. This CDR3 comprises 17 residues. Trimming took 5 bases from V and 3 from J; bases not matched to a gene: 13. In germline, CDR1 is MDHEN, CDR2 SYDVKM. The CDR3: CASSPPRTGVANQPQHF. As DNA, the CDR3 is TGTGCCAGCAGTCCCCCCCGGACAGGAGTAGCCAATCAGCCCCAGCATTTT. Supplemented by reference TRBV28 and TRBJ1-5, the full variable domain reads DVKVTQSSRYLVKRTGEKVFLECVQDMDHENMFWYRQDPGLGLRLIYFSYDVKMKEKGDIPEGYSVSREKKERFSLILESASTNQTSMYLCASSPPRTGVANQPQHFGDGTRLSIL.

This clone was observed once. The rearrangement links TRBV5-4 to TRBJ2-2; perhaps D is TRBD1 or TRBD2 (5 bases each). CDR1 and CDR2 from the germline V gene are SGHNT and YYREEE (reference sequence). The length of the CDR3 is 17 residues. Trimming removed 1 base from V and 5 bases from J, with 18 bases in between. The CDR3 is CASSLRLAGSGTGELFF. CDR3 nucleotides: TGTGCCAGCAGCTTGCGGCTGGCGGGTTCAGGGACCGGGGAGCTGTTTTTT.

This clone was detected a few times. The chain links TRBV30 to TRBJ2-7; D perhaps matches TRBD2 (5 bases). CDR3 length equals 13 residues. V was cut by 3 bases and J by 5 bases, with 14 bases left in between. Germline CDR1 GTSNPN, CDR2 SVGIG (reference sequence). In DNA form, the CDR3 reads TGTGCCTGGAGCCCCGGACTGATCCACGAGCAGTACTTC. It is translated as CAWSPGLIHEQYF.

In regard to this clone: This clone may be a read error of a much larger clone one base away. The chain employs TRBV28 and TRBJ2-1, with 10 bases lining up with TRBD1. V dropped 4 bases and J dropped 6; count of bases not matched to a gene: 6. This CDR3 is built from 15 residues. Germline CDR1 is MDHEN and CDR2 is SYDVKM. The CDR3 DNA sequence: TGTGCCAGCAGTTCCACCGGGACAGGGGCCAATGAGCAGTTCTTC. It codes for CASSSTGTGANEQFF.

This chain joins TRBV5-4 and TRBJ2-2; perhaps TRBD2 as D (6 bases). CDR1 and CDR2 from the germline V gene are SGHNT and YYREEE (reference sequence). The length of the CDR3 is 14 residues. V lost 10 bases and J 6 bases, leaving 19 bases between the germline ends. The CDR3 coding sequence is TGTGCCGTGCAGCGGGCGGAAACGGCCGGGGAGCTGTTTTTT. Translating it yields CAVQRAETAGELFF.

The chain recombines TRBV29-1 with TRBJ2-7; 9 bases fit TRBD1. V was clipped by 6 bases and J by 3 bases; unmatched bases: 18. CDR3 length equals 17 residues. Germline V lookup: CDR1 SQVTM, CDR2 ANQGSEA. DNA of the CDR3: TGCAGCGTGAGAGGGGGGACAGGGCATGGCCCCATCTACGAGCAGTACTTC. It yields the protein CSVRGGTGHGPIYEQYF.

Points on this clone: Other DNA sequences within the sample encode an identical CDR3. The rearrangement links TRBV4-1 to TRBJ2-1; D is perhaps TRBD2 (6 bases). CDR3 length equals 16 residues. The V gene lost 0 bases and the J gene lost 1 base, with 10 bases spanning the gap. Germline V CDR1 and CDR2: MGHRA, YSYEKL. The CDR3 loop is CASSQDLGGSYNEQFF. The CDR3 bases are TGCGCCAGCAGCCAAGATCTGGGGGGTTCCTACAATGAGCAGTTCTTC.

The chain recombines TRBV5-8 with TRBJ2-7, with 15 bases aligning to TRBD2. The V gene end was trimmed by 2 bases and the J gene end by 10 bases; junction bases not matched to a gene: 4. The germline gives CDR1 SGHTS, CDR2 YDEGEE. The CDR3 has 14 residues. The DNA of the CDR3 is TGTGCCAGCAGCTTCGGGACTAGCGGGAGGATCCAGTACTTC. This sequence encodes CASSFGTSGRIQYF.

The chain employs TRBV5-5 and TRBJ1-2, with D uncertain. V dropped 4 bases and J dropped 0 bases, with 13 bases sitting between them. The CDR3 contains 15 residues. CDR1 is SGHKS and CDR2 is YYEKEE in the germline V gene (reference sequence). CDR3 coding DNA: TGTGCCAGCAGCACGACAATATCAGCTAACTATGGCTACACCTTC. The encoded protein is CASSTTISANYGYTF.

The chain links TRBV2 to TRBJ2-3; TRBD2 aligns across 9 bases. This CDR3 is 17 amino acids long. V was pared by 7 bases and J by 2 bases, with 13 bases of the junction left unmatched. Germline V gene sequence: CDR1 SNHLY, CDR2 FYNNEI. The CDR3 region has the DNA TGTGCCAGCAAGCTGGGTAGCGGGAGCCCCTACACAGATACGCAGTATTTT. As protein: CASKLGSGSPYTDTQYF.